This T cell receptor (beta chain) was recovered during a study of CD8+CD57+ T cells in acquired aplastic anemia. CD8+CD57+ cell expansion had been shown by flow cytometry in patients chosen for sequencing. Patients were treatment-naive when blood was sampled. The CDR3 sequence is 12 residues long. Trimming shortened V by 5 bases and J by 17 bases, and 19 bases separated the two germline ends. Germline-derived CDR1 and CDR2 are DFQATT and SNEGSKA (reference sequence). Genomic DNA constituted the template upon which TCR beta VDJ and CDR3 profiling was performed. TCRdb re-called the reads through MiXCR, storing one row per CDR3 protein. Seen here are some 200,000 distinct CDR3 sequences, nearly 50% observed once, and the top ten hold 9.7%.

This receptor was obtained from a human donor with aplastic anemia. The chain couples TRBV20-1 to TRBJ1-6, with D unresolved. The sample consisted of sorted CD4+, CD8+, or CD8+CD57+ T cells (not recorded which) from PBMCs. Here the CDR3 DNA reads TGCAGTGCTTCAAGGGAAGGGTTCTCGGTCCACTTT. Amino acids: CSASREGFSVHF.